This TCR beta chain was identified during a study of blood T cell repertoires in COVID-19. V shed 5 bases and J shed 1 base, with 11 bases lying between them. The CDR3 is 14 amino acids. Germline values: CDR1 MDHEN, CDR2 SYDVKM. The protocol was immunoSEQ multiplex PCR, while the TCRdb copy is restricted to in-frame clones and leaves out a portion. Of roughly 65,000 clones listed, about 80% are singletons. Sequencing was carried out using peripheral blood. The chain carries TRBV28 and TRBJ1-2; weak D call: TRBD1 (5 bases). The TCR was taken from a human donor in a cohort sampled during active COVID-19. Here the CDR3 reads CASSPHGGNYGYTF. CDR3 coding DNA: TGTGCCAGCAGTCCCCACGGGGGTAACTATGGCTACACCTTC.